A selection of T cell receptor beta chains follows, all from one sample in a study of blood T cells in healthy people across ages. TCRdb re-derived calls from the 5' RACE reads in MiXCR, one entry per CDR3 protein. The table has about 1.4 million distinct CDR3 sequences, approximately 59% seen once. Sequencing was performed on blood. These receptors were collected from a man aged 18-30 years in good health. Each CDR3 is given with its conserved first and last residue. A D gene is named only where the DNA matches it firmly. The size field is filled for only some rows; it gives once, few, many or a size class.

clone_size: NA
v_call: TRBV4-1
j_call: TRBJ1-6
d_call: NA
cdr3_aa: CASSPDDLTGRNSPLHF
cdr3_nt: TGCGCCAGCAGCCCGGATGACTTGACAGGCAGGAATTCACCCCTCCACTTT

clone_size: NA
v_call: TRBV6-6
j_call: TRBJ1-3
d_call: NA
cdr3_aa: CASSYEGVSGNTIYF
cdr3_nt: TGTGCCAGCAGTTACGAGGGGGTCTCTGGAAACACCATATATTTT

clone_size: NA
v_call: TRBV7-2
j_call: TRBJ2-1
d_call: TRBD2
cdr3_aa: CASSLGGTSGSIEQFF
cdr3_nt: TGTGCCAGCAGCTTAGGAGGGACTAGCGGGAGTATTGAGCAGTTCTTC

clone_size: NA
v_call: TRBV20-1
j_call: TRBJ1-1
d_call: NA
cdr3_aa: CSAQDRRTEAFF
cdr3_nt: TGCAGTGCCCAAGACAGGAGGACTGAAGCTTTCTTT

clone_size: NA
v_call: TRBV27
j_call: TRBJ2-7
d_call: NA
cdr3_aa: CASSFSTDWVSYEQYF
cdr3_nt: TGTGCCAGCAGTTTTTCAACGGATTGGGTATCCTACGAGCAGTACTTC

clone_size: NA
v_call: TRBV15
j_call: TRBJ2-4
d_call: TRBD1
cdr3_aa: CATSTGTGGLDIQYF
cdr3_nt: TGTGCCACCAGCACGGGAACAGGGGGCTTAGACATTCAGTACTTC

clone_size: NA
v_call: TRBV5-5
j_call: TRBJ1-1
d_call: NA
cdr3_aa: CASSLEAWEAFF
cdr3_nt: TGTGCCAGCAGCTTGGAGGCCTGGGAAGCTTTCTTT

clone_size: NA
v_call: TRBV7-2
j_call: TRBJ2-7
d_call: NA
cdr3_aa: CASSFGGTVYEQYF
cdr3_nt: TGTGCCAGCAGCTTCGGGGGGACAGTCTACGAGCAGTACTTC

clone_size: NA
v_call: TRBV5-1
j_call: TRBJ2-3
d_call: NA
cdr3_aa: CASSRSTVRTDTQYF
cdr3_nt: TGCGCCAGCAGCCGGAGTACAGTCCGCACAGATACGCAGTATTTT

clone_size: NA
v_call: TRBV10-3
j_call: TRBJ2-3
d_call: TRBD2
cdr3_aa: CAISGIPAGENTDTQYF
cdr3_nt: TGTGCCATCAGTGGAATTCCTGCGGGAGAAAACACAGATACGCAGTATTTT

clone_size: NA
v_call: TRBV14
j_call: TRBJ2-5
d_call: NA
cdr3_aa: CASSQLQETQYF
cdr3_nt: TGTGCCAGCAGCCAGCTCCAAGAGACCCAGTACTTC

clone_size: NA
v_call: TRBV7-8
j_call: TRBJ1-5
d_call: NA
cdr3_aa: CASTGGRYSNQPQHF
cdr3_nt: TGTGCCAGCACGGGGGGACGGTATAGCAATCAGCCCCAGCATTTT

clone_size: NA
v_call: TRBV30
j_call: TRBJ2-4
d_call: TRBD1
cdr3_aa: CALGQGEYF
cdr3_nt: TGTGCCCTAGGACAGGGAGAGTACTTC

clone_size: few
v_call: TRBV29-1
j_call: TRBJ2-1
d_call: NA
cdr3_aa: CSVDGETVIYEQFF
cdr3_nt: TGCAGCGTTGATGGGGAGACGGTTATATATGAGCAGTTCTTC

clone_size: few
v_call: TRBV29-1
j_call: TRBJ2-7
d_call: TRBD1
cdr3_aa: CSVRQGVSYEQYF
cdr3_nt: TGCAGCGTTCGACAGGGAGTCTCCTACGAGCAGTACTTC

clone_size: NA
v_call: TRBV27
j_call: TRBJ2-3
d_call: NA
cdr3_aa: CASSLWNSDTQYF
cdr3_nt: TGTGCCAGCAGTTTATGGAACTCAGATACGCAGTATTTT

clone_size: NA
v_call: TRBV7-2
j_call: TRBJ1-4
d_call: NA
cdr3_aa: CASSLEIPPLEKLFF
cdr3_nt: TGTGCCAGCAGCTTAGAGATCCCGCCTCTCGAAAAACTGTTTTTT

clone_size: NA
v_call: TRBV7-2
j_call: TRBJ2-2
d_call: NA
cdr3_aa: CATLELPNTGELFF
cdr3_nt: TGTGCGACCCTAGAGCTACCGAACACCGGGGAGCTGTTTTTT

clone_size: NA
v_call: TRBV20-1
j_call: TRBJ2-7
d_call: NA
cdr3_aa: CSARDNPGEYYEQYF
cdr3_nt: TGCAGTGCTAGAGATAACCCAGGGGAATACTACGAGCAGTACTTC

clone_size: NA
v_call: TRBV3-1
j_call: TRBJ2-1
d_call: NA
cdr3_aa: CASSQWTVKETQFF
cdr3_nt: TGTGCCAGCAGCCAATGGACAGTCAAAGAGACCCAGTTCTTC

clone_size: NA
v_call: TRBV5-1
j_call: TRBJ2-1
d_call: TRBD1
cdr3_aa: CASSPQGAASSYNEQFF
cdr3_nt: TGCGCCAGCAGTCCCCAGGGGGCGGCGAGCTCCTACAATGAGCAGTTCTTC

clone_size: NA
v_call: TRBV24-1
j_call: TRBJ2-5
d_call: TRBD1
cdr3_aa: CATSDFPGTGETQYF
cdr3_nt: TGTGCCACCAGTGATTTCCCCGGGACAGGAGAGACCCAGTACTTC

clone_size: few
v_call: TRBV4-1
j_call: TRBJ2-3
d_call: NA
cdr3_aa: CASSHLAASTDTQYF
cdr3_nt: TGCGCCAGCAGCCACCTTGCGGCTAGCACAGATACGCAGTATTTT

clone_size: NA
v_call: TRBV27
j_call: TRBJ2-5
d_call: NA
cdr3_aa: CASSLIGAQQYF
cdr3_nt: TGTGCCAGCAGTTTAATTGGGGCCCAGCAGTACTTC

clone_size: NA
v_call: TRBV24-1
j_call: TRBJ1-2
d_call: NA
cdr3_aa: CATSDPRRDVGYGYTF
cdr3_nt: TGTGCCACCAGTGATCCCCGCCGGGACGTGGGCTATGGCTACACCTTC

clone_size: NA
v_call: TRBV12-3/TRBV12-4
j_call: TRBJ1-1
d_call: NA
cdr3_aa: CASVKQGVRTEAFF
cdr3_nt: TGTGCCAGCGTAAAACAGGGAGTGCGGACTGAAGCTTTCTTT

clone_size: few
v_call: TRBV15
j_call: TRBJ2-7
d_call: NA
cdr3_aa: CATSRDLVREQYF
cdr3_nt: TGTGCCACCAGCAGAGATTTAGTCCGCGAGCAGTACTTC

clone_size: NA
v_call: TRBV5-6
j_call: TRBJ1-2
d_call: NA
cdr3_aa: CASSLPPGTYGYTF
cdr3_nt: TGTGCCAGCAGCTTGCCTCCCGGGACCTATGGCTACACCTTC

clone_size: NA
v_call: TRBV20-1
j_call: TRBJ1-2
d_call: NA
cdr3_aa: CSARDSEGVSNYGYTF
cdr3_nt: TGCAGTGCTAGAGATTCGGAGGGGGTCTCAAACTATGGCTACACCTTC